One sample yielded the 21 T cell receptor beta chains listed below, sequenced in a study of cytomegalovirus exposure and HLA in healthy donors. The study ran its PCR with 60 Vbeta and 13 Jbeta primers. Assay: immunoSEQ multiplex PCR; the TCRdb copy retains only in-frame clones and omits some. The sample comprises around 170,000 clones, about 78% of which are singletons, and around 2.5% rests with the top ten. Sequenced input: PBMCs. The receptors shown here come from a man between 60 and 70 years old in good health and CMV-seronegative.

The gene calls are TRBV15 and TRBJ2-7; 7 bases are a match to TRBD1. The CDR3 length is 14 residues. The germline CDR1 and CDR2 sequences are LNHNV and YYDKDF (reference sequence). Unmatched junction bases numbered 4, after V lost 1 base and J lost 4 bases. The CDR3: CATSRVNRGYEQYF. The DNA of the CDR3 is TGTGCCACCAGCAGAGTTAACAGGGGATACGAGCAGTACTTC.

This clone was found once. The chain employs TRBV5-4 and TRBJ2-7; 8 bases agree with TRBD2. V trimming: 4 bases; J trimming: 4 bases; junction bases outside the gene matches: 7. The germline gives CDR1 SGHNT, CDR2 YYREEE (reference sequence). The CDR3 sequence is 14 residues long. CDR3 sequence: CASSPGGAGYEQYF. CDR3 nucleotides: TGTGCCAGCAGCCCCGGGGGGGCCGGGTACGAGCAGTACTTC.

This CDR3 reads CSVTEGYGYTF. The DNA for the CDR3 is TGCAGCGTTACAGAGGGCTATGGCTACACCTTC. This chain uses TRBV29-1 with TRBJ1-2; D call uncertain. Trimming took off 5 bases at V and 4 bases at J, with 8 bases between the two ends. The germline CDR1 and CDR2 sequences are SQVTM and ANQGSEA. CDR3 length: 11 amino acids.

V and J are TRBV2 and TRBJ1-2; weak D call: TRBD1 (5 bases). The CDR3 covers 13 residues. Trimming cost V 7 bases and J 10 bases, with 19 bases left between them. Germline V CDR1 and CDR2: SNHLY, FYNNEI. In nucleotides, the CDR3 is TGTGCCAGCACTGACAGCGCTAGTTTTGTCTACACCTTC. It codes for CASTDSASFVYTF.

This clone was detected only once. The rearrangement joins TRBV19 to TRBJ2-2; 9 bases match TRBD1. The CDR3 is 15 amino acids. CDR1 is LNHDA, CDR2 SQIVND, per germline (reference sequence). V trimming: 8 bases; J trimming: 4 bases; junction bases outside the gene matches: 8. CDR3 protein: CASAQGATPTGELFF. CDR3 sequence (DNA): TGTGCCAGTGCACAGGGGGCAACCCCCACCGGGGAGCTGTTTTTT.

The V gene is TRBV5-1, the J gene TRBJ1-6; D is possibly TRBD1 (6 bases). Germline V CDR1 and CDR2: SGHRS, YFSETQ. This CDR3 spans 15 amino acids. The ends were cut back, 3 bases at V and 7 bases at J, with 14 bases in the middle. For the CDR3, the DNA is TGCGCCAGCAGCTCTAAACAGGGAGGGAATTCACCCCTCCACTTT. Encoded protein: CASSSKQGGNSPLHF. The entire variable domain, with the rest obtained from reference TRBV5-1 and TRBJ1-6, is as follows: KAGVTQTPRYLIKTRGQQVTLSCSPISGHRSVSWYQQTPGQGLQFLFEYFSETQRNKGNFPGRFSGRQFSNSRSEMNVSTLELGDSALYLCASSSKQGGNSPLHFGNGTRLTVT.

Notes on this clone: Germline is not matched at one junction end, which may reflect a read error. V is TRBV9 and J is TRBJ1-5; D possibly corresponds to TRBD1 (5 bases). This CDR3 comprises 15 residues. Germline CDR1 and CDR2: SGDLS and YYNGEE. CDR3 in amino acids: CASSVAGFINQPQNF. DNA for the CDR3: TGTGCCAGCAGCGTAGCAGGGTTTATCAATCAGCCCCAGAATTTT.

As to this clone: The junction departs from germline at one end; a sequencing error may be responsible. The rearrangement uses TRBV7-8 and TRBJ1-2; TRBD1 matches at 8 bases. The CDR3 runs 15 residues. Germline assignment: CDR1 SGHVS and CDR2 FQNEAQ. CDR3 residues: CASTLGQGGFYGYPF. The DNA for the CDR3 is TGTGCCAGCACCCTCGGACAGGGTGGATTCTATGGCTACCCCTTC.

J is TRBJ2-3 and V is TRBV11-2, with D possibly matching TRBD2 (5 bases). Germline loops: CDR1 SGHAT, CDR2 FQNNGV. The CDR3 runs to 16 residues. Deletions cut 1 base from V and 8 bases from J, with 19 bases between. The CDR3 loop is CASSLGLGGGSSTQYF. CDR3 DNA sequence: TGTGCCAGCAGCTTAGGGCTAGGCGGAGGCTCGAGTACGCAGTATTTT. The whole variable domain, remainder taken from reference TRBV11-2 and TRBJ2-3, is EAGVAQSPRYKIIEKRQSVAFWCNPISGHATLYWYQQILGQGPKLLIQFQNNGVVDDSQLPKDRFSAERLKGVDSTLKIQPAKLEDSAVYLCASSLGLGGGSSTQYFGPGTRLTVL.

The gene calls are TRBV5-4 and TRBJ2-5; maybe TRBD1 (6 bases). Germline values: CDR1 SGHNT, CDR2 YYREEE (reference sequence). The length of the CDR3 is 15 residues. The V and J ends lost 4 bases and 5 bases respectively, with 18 bases between them. CDR3 in amino acids: CASSRGHSKGETQYF. Here the CDR3 DNA reads TGTGCCAGCAGCAGGGGACATTCGAAAGGCGAGACCCAGTACTTC.

V usage is TRBV5-1 and J usage is TRBJ2-5; perhaps TRBD2 as D (5 bases). The end of the DNA fits TRBJ2-7 better, so the J call may be wrong. The CDR3 has 15 residues. The germline V gene encodes CDR1 SGHRS and CDR2 YFSETQ. The CDR3 DNA reads as TGCGCCAGCAGCTTGGTGGCGGGCCAAACCTACGAGCAGTACTTC. Its protein is CASSLVAGQTYEQYF.

The table lists this clone with a count of one. The chain couples TRBV6-1 to TRBJ2-7, with TRBD2 matching over 10 bases. CDR1 MNHNS and CDR2 SASEGT come from the germline V gene. This CDR3 spans 15 amino acids. V shed 6 bases, J shed 4 bases, and the junction held 9 bases outside the gene matches. The CDR3 DNA follows: TGTGCCAGCAGCTCCCTGCTAGCGGGGGAATACGAGCAGTACTTC. Its protein product is CASSSLLAGEYEQYF.

This chain links TRBV15 with TRBJ1-4; 7 bases align to TRBD1. Per germline, CDR1 LNHNV and CDR2 YYDKDF (reference sequence). With V trimmed by 3 bases and J by 6 bases, 13 bases remained unmatched. There are 17 residues in the CDR3. CDR3 residues: CATSSGEGQTRYEKLFF. CDR3 bases: TGTGCCACCAGCAGTGGAGAGGGACAGACAAGATATGAAAAACTGTTTTTT.

V and J are TRBV13 and TRBJ2-5; TRBD1 aligns across 8 bases. The assigned J gene may be wrong: the sequence end matches TRBJ2-7 better. CDR1 and CDR2 from the germline V gene are PRHDT and FYEKMQ (reference sequence). This CDR3 spans 13 amino acids. CDR3 region: CASSSDREDEQYF. For the CDR3, the DNA is TGTGCCAGCAGCTCGGACAGGGAGGACGAGCAGTACTTC.

In DNA form, the CDR3 reads TGTGCCAGTAGTGAGGCTAGCGGGAGGGTGAATGAGCAGTTCTTC. Translated, it gives CASSEASGRVNEQFF. The rearrangement uses TRBV19 and TRBJ2-1; 12 bases match TRBD2. The germline CDR1 and CDR2 sequences are LNHDA and SQIVND (reference sequence). There are 15 residues in the CDR3. J lost 7 bases, V lost 5 bases, and 6 bases had no gene match.

The gene calls are TRBV9 and TRBJ2-7; a weak D match, TRBD1 (6 bases). Germline V lookup: CDR1 SGDLS, CDR2 YYNGEE. The CDR3 loop spans 15 amino acids. Between the trimmed V and J ends, which lost 0 bases and 2 bases, there was a span of 12 bases. This CDR3 is CASSVVPGTTYEQYF. The CDR3 nucleotides are TGTGCCAGCAGCGTAGTACCCGGGACAACCTACGAGCAGTACTTC.

The chain combines TRBV9 with TRBJ2-5; 11 positions match TRBD2. V gave up 0 bases and J gave up 0 bases; unmatched junction bases: 10. Looked up from germline, CDR1 is SGDLS and CDR2 is YYNGEE. This CDR3 has 19 amino acids. In DNA, the CDR3 is TGTGCCAGCAGCGTAGCAGGGGGTAGCGGGGGGGTCGACCAAGAGACCCAGTACTTC. Its translation: CASSVAGGSGGVDQETQYF.

In this sample, this clone turned up a few times. The V call is TRBV6-5, the J call TRBJ1-4; tentative D call: TRBD1 (6 bases). In germline, CDR1 is MNHEY, CDR2 SVGAGI. The CDR3 spans 16 residues. Trimming pared 0 bases from V and 8 bases from J, leaving 16 bases between. The CDR3 DNA follows: TGTGCCAGCAGTTACTCGAGGGTCAGGGGTGGAGAAAAACTGTTTTTT. Its protein is CASSYSRVRGGEKLFF.

This clone is a singleton in its sample. The chain employs TRBV6-6 and TRBJ2-5, with 13 positions matching TRBD2. V was pared by 5 bases and J by 1 base, with 4 bases of the junction left unmatched. Germline CDR1 MNHNY, CDR2 SVGAGI (reference sequence). The CDR3 has 16 residues. CDR3 sequence (DNA): TGTGCCAGCAGTAACCGACTAGCGGGGGGCCAAGAGACCCAGTACTTC. Protein sequence: CASSNRLAGGQETQYF.

As to this clone: The junction and the germline gene differ at one end; a read error may be behind it. The J gene is TRBJ2-1, the V gene TRBV7-9; 12 bases fit TRBD2. Germline V CDR1 and CDR2: SEHNR, FQNEAQ (reference sequence). CDR3 length: 16 residues. The CDR3 sequence is CSSSPTSGSIGNEQFF. Here the CDR3 DNA reads TGTTCCAGCAGCCCGACTAGCGGGAGTATCGGCAATGAGCAGTTCTTC.

The chain links TRBV19 to TRBJ2-3; tentative D call: TRBD2 (6 bases). This CDR3 contains 17 residues. Germline V CDR1 and CDR2: LNHDA, SQIVND (reference sequence). Between the trimmed V and J ends, which lost 11 bases and 0 bases, there was a span of 24 bases. In nucleotides, the CDR3 is TGTGCCTTCCCGCGGGCGGGACCTGGATTTAGCACAGATACGCAGTATTTT. It encodes CAFPRAGPGFSTDTQYF.